Reported below is one T cell receptor (beta chain). This CDR3 comprises 13 residues. The germline gives CDR1 SGHRS, CDR2 YFSETQ. Deletions cut 3 bases from V and 0 bases from J, with 4 bases between. These data belong to a study of blood T cell repertoires in COVID-19. Looking at the study overall: Sample material is recorded as cDNA or gDNA derived from T cells, B-cell-depleted T cells, or PBMCs.

In the original workflow: Counts of nucleated cells, estimated from reference gene primer amplification, were obtained. Clones were read by immunoSEQ multiplex PCR, and TCRdb kept only the in-frame ones, dropping some. Clonal size and the V and J genes are those of that table, whereas D and trimming came from the DNA. Of some 170,000 clones in the sample, about 79% are singletons; the top ten hold roughly 15%. Source material: PBMCs or T cells enriched from blood (not recorded which). V is TRBV5-1 and J is TRBJ1-5; no clear D gene. The receptor's source is a man between 45 and 60 years old who had recovered from COVID-19. CDR3 region: CASSSDSNQPQHF. CDR3 nucleotides: TGCGCCAGCAGCTCAGATAGCAATCAGCCCCAGCATTTT.